One sample yielded the 2 T cell receptor beta chains listed below, sequenced in a study of cytomegalovirus exposure and HLA in healthy donors. The primer mix had 60 Vbeta and 13 Jbeta primers. Some clones are missing from TCRdb's copy, which holds only in-frame ones; the method was immunoSEQ multiplex PCR. This sample has roughly 180,000 clones, with approximately 80% found just once. Sequenced material: PBMCs. Receptors originate from a female donor in good health and CMV-seronegative.

This clone has a single count. The rearrangement uses TRBV5-4 and TRBJ2-3; D is possibly TRBD2 (6 bases). CDR3 length: 14 residues. From germline, CDR1 is SGHNT and CDR2 YYREEE (reference sequence). V was shortened by 10 bases and J by 2 bases, with 17 bases between the two germline ends. The DNA for the CDR3 is TGTGCCTACCGGCAGGAGGGGCTCACAGATACGCAGTATTTT. Its protein product is CAYRQEGLTDTQYF.

The chain uses TRBV5-4 and TRBJ1-1; D is unresolved. Germline CDR1 and CDR2: SGHNT and YYREEE (reference sequence). The CDR3 runs to 14 residues. V lost 4 bases to trimming and J lost 1 base, with 11 bases between them. CDR3 residues: CASSTMTQNTEAFF. The CDR3 DNA is TGTGCCAGCAGCACGATGACACAGAACACTGAAGCTTTCTTT.